The T cell receptor beta chain under discussion was sequenced for a study of chemoradiotherapy in HPV16-positive cancers (dated by TCRdb to the early 2020s). Broadly, across the study: Candidate HPV-specific T-cell clones and common TCR motifs were defined through functional T-cell assays on cells from a couple of HPV16-positive patients. The study asked whether T-cell immunity against the HPV oncoproteins E6 and E7 changes during chemoradiotherapy and whether it affects survival. Next, the candidate HPV-specific TCRs and motifs were followed in TCR repertoires from over 85 patients with HPV-related cancers.

Library preparation used the immunoSEQ multiplex PCR assay. Here the immuneACCESS table is served through TCRdb, limited to in-frame sequences with V and J called. Missing clones are a known gap in these copies; in checked studies unresolved V genes cover under half, and the rest lacks a known reason. Across this sample there are some 13,000 clones, with approximately 86% seen only once. 4.5% to 7% of the sample rests with the top ten. Results and caveats for the whole study, not just this receptor: The functional definition of HPV-specific T cells came from only a couple of HPV16-positive patients, and the survival association was reported for HPV16-positive patients. In HPV16-positive patients, expansion of HPV-responsive T cells during chemoradiotherapy was associated with improved recurrence-free survival. Expansion of candidate HPV-specific clones and E7-related TCR motifs was observed in the tumor microenvironment during treatment, whereas no such expansion was observed for non-HPV-specific T cells.

Repertoires were sampled multiple times during chemoradiotherapy, which allowed clonal expansion in the tumor microenvironment to be followed. This clone was counted a single time. Its antigen is still unknown. No clone much larger than this one lies a single base away; base qualities are absent. This receptor was identified in a human donor with HPV-associated anogenital cancer. Source: blood, taken from a patient who underwent chemoradiotherapy.

The CDR3 here reads CASSLGRTSPFNEQFF. The DNA reads TGTGCCAGCAGCTTAGGTAGGACTAGCCCTTTCAATGAGCAGTTCTTC. Recombination joined TRBV11-2 with TRBJ2-1; TRBD2 lines up with 8 middle nucleotides. V trim: 1 base; J trim: 6 bases; unmatched bases: 8. There are 16 amino acids in the CDR3, from cysteine to phenylalanine inclusive. Only CDR3 DNA is held: 48 bases, read in frame from base 1. CDR1 is given as SGHAT and CDR2 as FQNNGV, both from the germline V gene.